The present TCR beta chain was sequenced within a study of response to subunit inactivated influenza vaccine. MiXCR, run by TCRdb on the RT-PCR reads, gives a single entry per CDR3 protein. The sample gives roughly 760,000 distinct CDR3 sequences, 21% of which show up once; 9.5% to 13% is in the top ten. General observations from the study: Every seasonal influenza vaccination brings in few new T cells, the authors suggested.

In the case of this clonotype: The antigen is undetermined.

Germline loops: CDR1 SGHVS, CDR2 FQNEAQ. V was pared by 5 bases and J by 6 bases, with 10 bases between. The CDR3 loop spans 12 amino acids. The genes are TRBV7-8 and TRBJ1-2; TRBD1 might be the D (5 bases). Here the sequenced sample was PBMCs from blood, taken 4 to 6 days after vaccination. The clonotype originates from a man aged 45 to 65 who received an inactivated influenza vaccine. CDR3 nucleotide sequence: TGTGCCAGCAGCGTCGGCAGGGATGGCTACACCTTC. It encodes CASSVGRDGYTF.